Presented here are 24 T cell receptor beta chains from one specimen sequenced in a study of breast tumors, draining lymph nodes, adjacent tissues. Breast cancer patients provided tissue from their axillary draining lymph nodes. TCRdb re-called the multiplex PCR reads through MiXCR, storing one row per CDR3 protein. Of about 200,000 distinct CDR3 sequences listed, 31% are singletons. The sample consisted of axillary lymph node tissue. These receptors all come from a female donor with breast cancer. Some clones in this sample may be carry-over from other donors' samples.

V gene TRBV7-9 combines with J gene TRBJ1-6; tentatively, D is TRBD1 (5 bases). Germline-derived CDR1 and CDR2 are SEHNR and FQNEAQ (reference sequence). V was shortened by 5 bases and J by 7 bases, with 15 bases between the two germline ends. CDR3 size: 15 residues. In DNA, the CDR3 is TGTGCCAGCAGCACGACCGGGACGAAGAATTCACCCCTCCACTTT. Its translation is CASSTTGTKNSPLHF.

Turning to this clonotype: Being one base from a much bigger clone, this may be a read error. This sequence joins TRBV5-6 and TRBJ2-1, with D possibly matching TRBD2 (6 bases). Germline loops: CDR1 SGHDT, CDR2 YYEEEE. CDR3 length equals 16 residues. V was cut by 6 bases and J by 3 bases, with 19 bases left in between. The DNA of the CDR3 is TGTGCCAGCATCCGGGGAGGACCGGGGGACTACAATGAGCAGTTCTTC. Residues: CASIRGGPGDYNEQFF.

This clonotype was observed a handful of times. A much larger clone differs from this one at a single base, so this may be a read error. The DNA of the CDR3 is TGTGCCAGCGCACCAAACAACGGGGGGAATGAGCAGTTCTTC. As protein: CASAPNNGGNEQFF. The rearrangement links TRBV6-5 to TRBJ2-1; TRBD2 agrees at 7 bases. Germline CDR1 and CDR2: MNHEY and SVGAGI. After removal of 8 bases from V and 7 bases from J, the junction contained 11 bases not matched to a gene. CDR3 length equals 14 residues.

In this sample, this clonotype turned up many times. CDR3: CASSRTRRQAYNEQFF. In DNA, the CDR3 is TGTGCCAGCAGCCGGACTCGCCGGCAGGCCTACAATGAGCAGTTCTTC. This chain connects TRBV6-5 to TRBJ2-1, with D maybe TRBD2 (5 bases). The CDR3 is 16 amino acids. Trimming stripped 6 bases from V and 2 bases from J, with 17 bases between. Germline V gene lookup returns CDR1 MNHEY and CDR2 SVGAGI.

This clonotype was detected only once. The CDR3 DNA is TGTGCCAGCAGTCCACGGGACGGGGTCGAGTCACCCCTCCACTTT. This encodes CASSPRDGVESPLHF. The chain is built from TRBV6-1 and TRBJ1-6; D possibly corresponds to TRBD1 (5 bases). The V gene's germline CDR1 is MNHNS and CDR2 SASEGT. This CDR3 has 15 amino acids. V gave up 5 bases and J gave up 10 bases, with 18 bases separating them.

This clonotype appeared many times. This chain connects TRBV3-1 to TRBJ1-4, with D unclear. Trimming pared 0 bases from V and 9 bases from J, leaving 8 bases between. This CDR3 comprises 13 residues. The germline CDR1 and CDR2 sequences are LGHDT and YNNKEL (reference sequence). CDR3 sequence: CASSQEGRKKLFF. Here the CDR3 DNA reads TGTGCCAGCAGCCAAGAAGGAAGAAAAAAACTGTTTTTT.

This clonotype was detected many times. The J gene is TRBJ1-3, the V gene TRBV7-6; TRBD1 matches at 7 bases. This CDR3 has 18 amino acids. CDR1 and CDR2 (germline): SGHVS, FNYEAQ. V lost 1 base to trimming and J lost 0 bases; unmatched junction nucleotides: 9. The CDR3 nucleotides read TGTGCCAGCAGCTTAGGGGCCGGGACAGTACACTCTGGAAACACCATATATTTT. It encodes CASSLGAGTVHSGNTIYF. The full variable domain, with the rest looked up from reference TRBV7-6 and TRBJ1-3, is GAGVSQSPRYKVTKRGQDVALRCDPISGHVSLYWYRQALGQGPEFLTYFNYEAQQDKSGLPNDRFSAERPEGSISTLTIQRTEQRDSAMYRCASSLGAGTVHSGNTIYFGEGSWLTVV.

Turning to this clonotype: This is likely a read error, given that the CDR3 carries no conserved phenylalanine or tryptophan at its end. J is TRBJ2-3 and V is TRBV19; D is tentatively TRBD1 or TRBD2 (5 bases each). V was cut by 2 bases and J by 2 bases, with 14 bases left in between. Germline CDR1 is LNHDA and CDR2 is SQIVND (reference sequence). The CDR3 has 16 amino acids. The CDR3 protein is CASSIRGRANTDTQYS. DNA for the CDR3: TGTGCCAGTAGTATACGGGGACGGGCCAACACAGATACGCAGTATTCT.

V usage is TRBV7-9 and J usage is TRBJ1-1, with 7 positions matching TRBD1. V gave up 0 bases and J gave up 5 bases; unmatched junction bases: 15. The CDR3 covers 18 residues. Germline CDR1 is SEHNR and CDR2 is FQNEAQ (reference sequence). CDR3: CASSLAKVGAGGKTEAFF. The CDR3 coding sequence is TGTGCCAGCAGCTTAGCGAAGGTCGGGGCAGGGGGAAAGACTGAAGCTTTCTTT.

This clonotype appeared a few times. A clone one base away is much larger, so this may be a read error. This chain uses TRBV20-1 with TRBJ1-3, with a weak D call TRBD1 (5 bases). The germline gives CDR1 DFQATT, CDR2 SNEGSKA (reference sequence). The CDR3 spans 15 residues. The DNA for the CDR3 is TGCGGTGCTACACGGGGGGGTCTCTCTGGAAACACCATATATTTT. This sequence encodes CGATRGGLSGNTIYF.

This clonotype has ten or more counts. The CDR3 protein is CSFSGTSGAETQYF. The CDR3 DNA reads TGCAGCTTCTCCGGGACTAGCGGGGCGGAGACCCAGTACTTC. The V and J genes are TRBV29-1 and TRBJ2-5, with 13 bases lining up with TRBD2. Trimming removed 8 bases from V and 5 bases from J; junction bases left unmatched: 8. Germline V gene sequence: CDR1 SQVTM, CDR2 ANQGSEA. CDR3 length: 14 residues.

This clonotype appeared many times. J is TRBJ2-1 and V is TRBV7-6; TRBD1 is a possible D gene (6 bases). CDR3 length equals 14 residues. Trimming took 5 bases from V and 4 from J, leaving 12 bases between them. CDR1 is SGHVS and CDR2 is FNYEAQ in the germline V gene. CDR3 nucleotide sequence: TGTGCCAGCAGCCACGGACAGCTTTACAATGAGCAGTTCTTC. It translates to CASSHGQLYNEQFF.

The table lists this clonotype with many counts. The CDR3 DNA reads TGTGCCACCAGCCTCGGGGGGGGGACAGGTATCTACGAGCAGTACTTC. Translating it yields CATSLGGGTGIYEQYF. This rearrangement joins TRBV15 to TRBJ2-7; D tentatively reads TRBD1 or TRBD2 (8 bases each). This CDR3 contains 16 residues. Germline CDR1 LNHNV, CDR2 YYDKDF (reference sequence). V was shortened by 5 bases and J by 3 bases, with 20 bases between the two germline ends.

The table lists this clonotype with a few counts. The rearrangement joins TRBV12-3 or TRBV12-4 to TRBJ2-7; 9 nucleotides align to TRBD2. V gave up 3 bases and J gave up 2 bases; unmatched junction bases: 2. The CDR3 consists of 14 residues. CDR3 in DNA: TGTGCCAGCAGTTTCCAGCGGGAGGCCTACGAGCAGTACTTC. It is translated as CASSFQREAYEQYF.

This clonotype has a count of ten or more. The V and J genes are TRBV12-3 or TRBV12-4 and TRBJ2-7; D is uncertain. V shed 2 bases and J shed 2 bases, with 10 bases lying between them. CDR3 size: 14 residues. Here the CDR3 DNA reads TGTGCCAGCAGTTTAAGCGACCCTACCTACGAGCAGTACTTC. Translating it yields CASSLSDPTYEQYF.

This clonotype was counted a few times. A much more abundant neighbour one base away suggests this may be a read error. The gene calls are TRBV11-2 and TRBJ2-2; a weak D match, TRBD2 (6 bases). The length of the CDR3 is 13 residues. Germline-derived CDR1 and CDR2 are SGHAT and FQNNGV. The CDR3 nucleotides read TGTGCCTGCAGCCGCCCTGCGGGGGGGGAGCTGTTTTTT. Translation gives CACSRPAGGELFF.

The V gene is TRBV5-1, the J gene TRBJ1-1, with 8 bases matching TRBD1. Trimming cost V 4 bases and J 6 bases; bases outside gene matches: 8. The CDR3 covers 14 residues. Germline CDR1 and CDR2: SGHRS and YFSETQ. DNA of the CDR3: TGCGCCAGCAGCCCTACGGGACAGGCGGCTGAAGCTTTCTTT. Translated: CASSPTGQAAEAFF.

In this sample, this clonotype turned up many times. This chain connects TRBV9 to TRBJ1-5; D is perhaps TRBD1 (5 bases). CDR1 SGDLS and CDR2 YYNGEE come from the germline V gene. V was trimmed by 4 bases and J by 6 bases, leaving 20 bases between them. This CDR3 region has 16 residues. CDR3 nucleotides: TGTGCCAGCAGCCTCGGGGGTGGAGGGGTTGGTCAGCCCCAGCATTTT. Translating gives CASSLGGGGVGQPQHF.

This clonotype showed up many times. V usage is TRBV29-1 and J usage is TRBJ1-1; no firm D call. The germline V gene encodes CDR1 SQVTM and CDR2 ANQGSEA. The CDR3 is 12 residues long. The V gene lost 6 bases and the J gene lost 4 bases, with 12 bases spanning the gap. The CDR3 protein is CSVLTRLTEAFF. CDR3 sequence (DNA): TGCAGCGTGTTGACACGACTCACTGAAGCTTTCTTT.

Notes on this clonotype: A clone one base away is much larger, so this may be a read error. The gene calls are TRBV20-1 and TRBJ2-1; D is unclear. Germline V CDR1 and CDR2: DFQATT, SNEGSKA (reference sequence). The length of the CDR3 is 15 residues. The CDR3 bases are TGCGGTGCTAGATCCCATAGGAAGTATTACAATGAGCAGTTCTTC. This translates into CGARSHRKYYNEQFF.

This clonotype was detected ten times or more. The chain recombines TRBV6-6 with TRBJ1-4; 7 nucleotides agree with TRBD1. The CDR3 covers 13 residues. J gave up 4 bases and V 5 bases, and 1 base lay outside the gene matches. Germline V gene lookup returns CDR1 MNHNY and CDR2 SVGAGI (reference sequence). CDR3 sequence: CASSRQGNEKLFF. The CDR3 coding sequence is TGTGCCAGCAGTCGACAGGGTAATGAAAAACTGTTTTTT.

This clonotype was counted many times. V gene TRBV12-3 or TRBV12-4 combines with J gene TRBJ1-2; 10 bases line up with TRBD1. Trimming took 5 bases from V and 7 from J; bases not matched to a gene: 10. The length of the CDR3 is 15 residues. In DNA form, the CDR3 reads TGTGCCAGCAGTCGACGGGGACAGGGGATCTCTGGCTACACCTTC. This gives the protein CASSRRGQGISGYTF.

This clonotype was seen a handful of times. The CDR3 loop is CSARDSGHLPLGGYNEQFF. In DNA form, the CDR3 reads TGCAGTGCTAGAGATTCGGGACACTTACCCCTGGGGGGTTACAATGAGCAGTTCTTC. The J gene is TRBJ2-1, the V gene TRBV20-1, with D perhaps matching TRBD1 or TRBD2 (6 bases each). This CDR3 region has 19 residues. Deletions cut 0 bases from V and 4 bases from J, with 25 bases between. Germline V CDR1 and CDR2: DFQATT, SNEGSKA (reference sequence).

This clonotype has ten or more counts. This chain links TRBV7-8 with TRBJ1-6; the match to TRBD1 covers 8 bases. V shed 5 bases, J shed 9 bases, and the junction held 6 bases outside the gene matches. Germline loops: CDR1 SGHVS, CDR2 FQNEAQ. The CDR3 loop spans 14 amino acids. DNA of the CDR3: TGTGCCAGCAGCCCGGGACAGGAGAGTTCACCCCTCCACTTT. This encodes CASSPGQESSPLHF.